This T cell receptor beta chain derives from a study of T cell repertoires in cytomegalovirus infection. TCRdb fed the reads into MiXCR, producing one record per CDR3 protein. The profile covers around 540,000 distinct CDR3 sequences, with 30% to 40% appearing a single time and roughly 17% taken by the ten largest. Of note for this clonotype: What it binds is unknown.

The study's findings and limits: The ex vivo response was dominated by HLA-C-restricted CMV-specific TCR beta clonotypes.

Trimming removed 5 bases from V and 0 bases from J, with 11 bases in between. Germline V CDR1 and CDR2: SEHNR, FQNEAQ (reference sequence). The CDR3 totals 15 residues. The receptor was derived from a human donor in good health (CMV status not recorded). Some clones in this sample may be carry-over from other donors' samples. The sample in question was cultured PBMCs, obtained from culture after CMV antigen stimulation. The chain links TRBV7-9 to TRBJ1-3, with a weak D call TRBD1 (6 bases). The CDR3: CASSPGHHSGNTIYF. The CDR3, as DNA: TGTGCCAGCAGCCCGGGACACCACTCTGGAAACACCATATATTTT.